Below are 18 T cell receptor beta chains sequenced from a single sample in a study of shared clonotypes between healthy human individuals. TCRdb's copy holds only in-frame clones and misses some; the assay was immunoSEQ multiplex PCR. The table shows approximately 2,000,000 clones, with just under 95% occurring only once. Sequencing was done on a sample of naive CD4+ T cells from PBMCs. Stated subset: CD45RA+ positively selected. All receptors come from a man younger than 35 in good health. Some clones in this sample may be carry-over from other donors' samples.

Turning to this clone: At one end, the junction sequence differs from germline, possibly due to a read error. The identical CDR3 is also encoded by other nucleotide sequences in the sample. The CDR3 reads CASSVGAGQGSGGYTF. For the CDR3, the DNA is TGTGCCAGCAGCGTAGGAGCAGGACAGGGTTCTGGTGGCTACACCTTT. V gene TRBV9 combines with J gene TRBJ1-2, with 8 bases matching TRBD1. Germline values: CDR1 SGDLS, CDR2 YYNGEE. This CDR3 comprises 16 residues.

This chain uses TRBV2 with TRBJ2-7; D is possibly TRBD1 (6 bases). V lost 3 bases and J lost 0, with 15 bases in between. In germline, CDR1 is SNHLY, CDR2 FYNNEI. This CDR3 contains 16 residues. CDR3 sequence: CASSEGHSVSSYEQYF. Here the CDR3 DNA reads TGTGCCAGCAGTGAGGGACACTCCGTCAGCTCCTACGAGCAGTACTTC.

A word on this clone: Additional DNA sequences in this sample encode the identical CDR3. The rearrangement links TRBV7-9 to TRBJ2-3, with TRBD1 identical over 7 bases. With 2 bases clipped from V and 4 bases from J, the junction kept 0 bases outside the gene matches. The germline V gene encodes CDR1 SEHNR and CDR2 FQNEAQ (reference sequence). This CDR3 has 13 residues. CDR3 bases: TGTGCCAGCAGCTTACAGGGGGCAGATACGCAGTATTTT. It is translated as CASSLQGADTQYF.

This chain uses TRBV7-7 with TRBJ2-1; 11 bases fit TRBD2. Germline CDR1 SSHAT, CDR2 FNYEAQ (reference sequence). V dropped 3 bases and J dropped 4; count of bases not matched to a gene: 2. The CDR3 consists of 15 residues. CDR3 in DNA: TGTGCCAGCAGCTTCGGGACTAGCGGTTACAATGAGCAGTTCTTC. Amino acids: CASSFGTSGYNEQFF.

This chain uses TRBV5-1 with TRBJ2-3, with 7 bases identical to TRBD1. Per germline, CDR1 SGHRS and CDR2 YFSETQ. Germline trimming cut 6 bases from V and 0 bases from J; bases unmatched to any gene: 7. This CDR3 spans 15 amino acids. This CDR3 is CASKQDRASTDTQYF. CDR3 DNA: TGCGCCAGCAAACAAGACAGGGCAAGCACAGATACGCAGTATTTT. The entire variable domain, with the rest obtained from reference TRBV5-1 and TRBJ2-3, is as follows: KAGVTQTPRYLIKTRGQQVTLSCSPISGHRSVSWYQQTPGQGLQFLFEYFSETQRNKGNFPGRFSGRQFSNSRSEMNVSTLELGDSALYLCASKQDRASTDTQYFGPGTRLTVL.

The chain links TRBV4-3 to TRBJ1-2; D gene unclear. Trimming stripped 0 bases from V and 3 bases from J, with 11 bases between. Germline V lookup: CDR1 LGHNA, CDR2 YSLEER. This CDR3 has 15 amino acids. This CDR3 reads CASSQDSAEHYGYTF. The CDR3 DNA follows: TGCGCCAGCAGCCAAGATTCGGCCGAACACTATGGCTACACCTTC.

J is TRBJ1-2 and V is TRBV5-4; no definite D call. The germline CDR1 and CDR2 sequences are SGHNT and YYREEE (reference sequence). Trimming took off 0 bases at V and 2 bases at J, with 8 bases between the two ends. The CDR3 extends over 14 amino acids. CDR3 loop: CASSLESPNYGYTF. For the CDR3, the DNA is TGTGCCAGCAGCTTGGAGAGCCCAAACTATGGCTACACCTTC. Looking up the rest from reference TRBV5-4 and TRBJ1-2 gives the full variable domain: ETGVTQSPTHLIKTRGQQVTLRCSSQSGHNTVSWYQQALGQGPQFIFQYYREEENGRGNFPPRFSGLQFPNYSSELNVNALELDDSALYLCASSLESPNYGYTFGSGTRLTVV.

The table lists this clone with a count of one. V usage is TRBV5-1 and J usage is TRBJ2-5; a weak D match, TRBD1 (6 bases). V lost 0 bases, J lost 5 bases, and 11 bases lay in between. The CDR3 runs 14 residues. Looked up from germline, CDR1 is SGHRS and CDR2 is YFSETQ. The CDR3 protein is CASSLETGWETQYF. CDR3 nucleotides: TGCGCCAGCAGCTTGGAAACAGGGTGGGAGACCCAGTACTTC.

This clone occurred once. Other DNA sequences from this sample encode an identical CDR3 as well. The chain has TRBV28 and TRBJ2-1; 11 bases fit TRBD2. The CDR3 has 15 residues. CDR1 and CDR2 (germline): MDHEN, SYDVKM. V dropped 2 bases and J dropped 8; count of bases not matched to a gene: 5. In DNA form, the CDR3 reads TGTGCCAGCAGTTTAGTAGCGGGAGGGCAGGATGAGCAGTTCTTC. It specifies CASSLVAGGQDEQFF.

The chain couples TRBV27 to TRBJ2-2; either TRBD1 or TRBD2 may supply D (5 bases each). This CDR3 region has 16 residues. The germline V gene has CDR1 MNHEY and CDR2 SMNVEV (reference sequence). Deletions cut 5 bases from V and 3 bases from J, with 16 bases between. The CDR3 spells CASSGAGAGDTGELFF. CDR3 nucleotides: TGTGCCAGCAGTGGAGCCGGGGCTGGGGACACCGGGGAGCTGTTTTTT.

The V and J genes are TRBV7-8 and TRBJ1-1; no clear D gene. The V end was cut by 5 bases, the J end by 1 base, with 11 bases between. Germline V gene sequence: CDR1 SGHVS, CDR2 FQNEAQ. The CDR3 is 14 residues long. Here the CDR3 reads CASSVLQANTEAFF. Written as DNA, the CDR3 is TGTGCCAGCAGCGTACTCCAAGCGAACACTGAAGCTTTCTTT. The entire variable domain, with the rest obtained from reference TRBV7-8 and TRBJ1-1, is as follows: GAGVSQSPRYKVAKRGQDVALRCDPISGHVSLFWYQQALGQGPEFLTYFQNEAQLDKSGLPSDRFFAERPEGSVSTLKIQRTQQEDSAVYLCASSVLQANTEAFFGQGTRLTVV.

As DNA, the CDR3 is TGTGCCAGCAGCTTAATGGCCGGCAGCTCCTACAATGAGCAGTTCTTC. Translating gives CASSLMAGSSYNEQFF. V usage is TRBV7-3 and J usage is TRBJ2-1, with no clear D. The CDR3 spans 16 residues. With 1 base removed from V and 0 bases from J, the gap between germline ends came to 10 bases. CDR1 and CDR2 from the germline V gene are SGHTA and FQGTGA.

This chain links TRBV14 with TRBJ1-1; no reliable D call. Trimming took 3 bases from V and 4 from J, leaving 15 bases between them. CDR1 SGHDN and CDR2 FVKESK come from the germline V gene. The CDR3 totals 15 residues. CDR3 bases: TGTGCCAGCAGCCAGCGTGGGGATGTTGGCACTGAAGCTTTCTTT. Its translation: CASSQRGDVGTEAFF.

The chain employs TRBV18 and TRBJ1-1, with a possible D match to TRBD1 (6 bases). The length of the CDR3 is 16 residues. Trimming removed 2 bases from V and 3 bases from J, with 16 bases in between. Germline assignment: CDR1 KGHSH and CDR2 LQKENI. In DNA, the CDR3 is TGTGCCAGCTCACCATATGGACAGCAGAGGGACACTGAAGCTTTCTTT. The encoded protein is CASSPYGQQRDTEAFF.

The chain recombines TRBV7-2 with TRBJ2-5; TRBD1 might be the D (6 bases). This CDR3 contains 13 residues. Germline lookup yields CDR1 SGHTA and CDR2 FQGNSA. The V gene lost 4 bases and the J gene lost 3 bases, with 9 bases spanning the gap. This CDR3 reads CASSSNREETQYF. The CDR3 nucleotides are TGTGCCAGCAGCTCAAACAGGGAAGAGACCCAGTACTTC.

The chain is built from TRBV7-9 and TRBJ2-7, with 8 bases aligning to TRBD1. Germline loops: CDR1 SEHNR, CDR2 FQNEAQ (reference sequence). The CDR3 runs to 16 residues. V gave up 5 bases and J gave up 5 bases; unmatched junction bases: 14. In DNA form, the CDR3 reads TGTGCCAGCAGCAGACATTCGGACAGGGAAATGGACGAGCAGTACTTC. Translated, it gives CASSRHSDREMDEQYF.

Concerning this clone: Other DNA sequences within the sample encode an identical CDR3. The rearrangement links TRBV5-4 to TRBJ2-7; D not certain. CDR3 length: 12 residues. CDR1 is SGHNT and CDR2 is YYREEE in the germline V gene (reference sequence). Trimming cost V 0 bases and J 4 bases, with 5 bases left between them. The CDR3 sequence is CASSLVGYEQYF. The CDR3, as DNA: TGTGCCAGCAGCTTGGTTGGGTACGAGCAGTACTTC.

J is TRBJ1-2 and V is TRBV19, with 11 bases lining up with TRBD1. CDR1 is LNHDA, CDR2 SQIVND, per germline (reference sequence). V was pared by 1 base and J by 8 bases, with 9 bases of the junction left unmatched. There are 16 residues in the CDR3. The CDR3 nucleotides are TGTGCCAGTAGTATAGCCTCGGACAGGGGGCGAGAAGGCTACACCTTC. Protein sequence: CASSIASDRGREGYTF.